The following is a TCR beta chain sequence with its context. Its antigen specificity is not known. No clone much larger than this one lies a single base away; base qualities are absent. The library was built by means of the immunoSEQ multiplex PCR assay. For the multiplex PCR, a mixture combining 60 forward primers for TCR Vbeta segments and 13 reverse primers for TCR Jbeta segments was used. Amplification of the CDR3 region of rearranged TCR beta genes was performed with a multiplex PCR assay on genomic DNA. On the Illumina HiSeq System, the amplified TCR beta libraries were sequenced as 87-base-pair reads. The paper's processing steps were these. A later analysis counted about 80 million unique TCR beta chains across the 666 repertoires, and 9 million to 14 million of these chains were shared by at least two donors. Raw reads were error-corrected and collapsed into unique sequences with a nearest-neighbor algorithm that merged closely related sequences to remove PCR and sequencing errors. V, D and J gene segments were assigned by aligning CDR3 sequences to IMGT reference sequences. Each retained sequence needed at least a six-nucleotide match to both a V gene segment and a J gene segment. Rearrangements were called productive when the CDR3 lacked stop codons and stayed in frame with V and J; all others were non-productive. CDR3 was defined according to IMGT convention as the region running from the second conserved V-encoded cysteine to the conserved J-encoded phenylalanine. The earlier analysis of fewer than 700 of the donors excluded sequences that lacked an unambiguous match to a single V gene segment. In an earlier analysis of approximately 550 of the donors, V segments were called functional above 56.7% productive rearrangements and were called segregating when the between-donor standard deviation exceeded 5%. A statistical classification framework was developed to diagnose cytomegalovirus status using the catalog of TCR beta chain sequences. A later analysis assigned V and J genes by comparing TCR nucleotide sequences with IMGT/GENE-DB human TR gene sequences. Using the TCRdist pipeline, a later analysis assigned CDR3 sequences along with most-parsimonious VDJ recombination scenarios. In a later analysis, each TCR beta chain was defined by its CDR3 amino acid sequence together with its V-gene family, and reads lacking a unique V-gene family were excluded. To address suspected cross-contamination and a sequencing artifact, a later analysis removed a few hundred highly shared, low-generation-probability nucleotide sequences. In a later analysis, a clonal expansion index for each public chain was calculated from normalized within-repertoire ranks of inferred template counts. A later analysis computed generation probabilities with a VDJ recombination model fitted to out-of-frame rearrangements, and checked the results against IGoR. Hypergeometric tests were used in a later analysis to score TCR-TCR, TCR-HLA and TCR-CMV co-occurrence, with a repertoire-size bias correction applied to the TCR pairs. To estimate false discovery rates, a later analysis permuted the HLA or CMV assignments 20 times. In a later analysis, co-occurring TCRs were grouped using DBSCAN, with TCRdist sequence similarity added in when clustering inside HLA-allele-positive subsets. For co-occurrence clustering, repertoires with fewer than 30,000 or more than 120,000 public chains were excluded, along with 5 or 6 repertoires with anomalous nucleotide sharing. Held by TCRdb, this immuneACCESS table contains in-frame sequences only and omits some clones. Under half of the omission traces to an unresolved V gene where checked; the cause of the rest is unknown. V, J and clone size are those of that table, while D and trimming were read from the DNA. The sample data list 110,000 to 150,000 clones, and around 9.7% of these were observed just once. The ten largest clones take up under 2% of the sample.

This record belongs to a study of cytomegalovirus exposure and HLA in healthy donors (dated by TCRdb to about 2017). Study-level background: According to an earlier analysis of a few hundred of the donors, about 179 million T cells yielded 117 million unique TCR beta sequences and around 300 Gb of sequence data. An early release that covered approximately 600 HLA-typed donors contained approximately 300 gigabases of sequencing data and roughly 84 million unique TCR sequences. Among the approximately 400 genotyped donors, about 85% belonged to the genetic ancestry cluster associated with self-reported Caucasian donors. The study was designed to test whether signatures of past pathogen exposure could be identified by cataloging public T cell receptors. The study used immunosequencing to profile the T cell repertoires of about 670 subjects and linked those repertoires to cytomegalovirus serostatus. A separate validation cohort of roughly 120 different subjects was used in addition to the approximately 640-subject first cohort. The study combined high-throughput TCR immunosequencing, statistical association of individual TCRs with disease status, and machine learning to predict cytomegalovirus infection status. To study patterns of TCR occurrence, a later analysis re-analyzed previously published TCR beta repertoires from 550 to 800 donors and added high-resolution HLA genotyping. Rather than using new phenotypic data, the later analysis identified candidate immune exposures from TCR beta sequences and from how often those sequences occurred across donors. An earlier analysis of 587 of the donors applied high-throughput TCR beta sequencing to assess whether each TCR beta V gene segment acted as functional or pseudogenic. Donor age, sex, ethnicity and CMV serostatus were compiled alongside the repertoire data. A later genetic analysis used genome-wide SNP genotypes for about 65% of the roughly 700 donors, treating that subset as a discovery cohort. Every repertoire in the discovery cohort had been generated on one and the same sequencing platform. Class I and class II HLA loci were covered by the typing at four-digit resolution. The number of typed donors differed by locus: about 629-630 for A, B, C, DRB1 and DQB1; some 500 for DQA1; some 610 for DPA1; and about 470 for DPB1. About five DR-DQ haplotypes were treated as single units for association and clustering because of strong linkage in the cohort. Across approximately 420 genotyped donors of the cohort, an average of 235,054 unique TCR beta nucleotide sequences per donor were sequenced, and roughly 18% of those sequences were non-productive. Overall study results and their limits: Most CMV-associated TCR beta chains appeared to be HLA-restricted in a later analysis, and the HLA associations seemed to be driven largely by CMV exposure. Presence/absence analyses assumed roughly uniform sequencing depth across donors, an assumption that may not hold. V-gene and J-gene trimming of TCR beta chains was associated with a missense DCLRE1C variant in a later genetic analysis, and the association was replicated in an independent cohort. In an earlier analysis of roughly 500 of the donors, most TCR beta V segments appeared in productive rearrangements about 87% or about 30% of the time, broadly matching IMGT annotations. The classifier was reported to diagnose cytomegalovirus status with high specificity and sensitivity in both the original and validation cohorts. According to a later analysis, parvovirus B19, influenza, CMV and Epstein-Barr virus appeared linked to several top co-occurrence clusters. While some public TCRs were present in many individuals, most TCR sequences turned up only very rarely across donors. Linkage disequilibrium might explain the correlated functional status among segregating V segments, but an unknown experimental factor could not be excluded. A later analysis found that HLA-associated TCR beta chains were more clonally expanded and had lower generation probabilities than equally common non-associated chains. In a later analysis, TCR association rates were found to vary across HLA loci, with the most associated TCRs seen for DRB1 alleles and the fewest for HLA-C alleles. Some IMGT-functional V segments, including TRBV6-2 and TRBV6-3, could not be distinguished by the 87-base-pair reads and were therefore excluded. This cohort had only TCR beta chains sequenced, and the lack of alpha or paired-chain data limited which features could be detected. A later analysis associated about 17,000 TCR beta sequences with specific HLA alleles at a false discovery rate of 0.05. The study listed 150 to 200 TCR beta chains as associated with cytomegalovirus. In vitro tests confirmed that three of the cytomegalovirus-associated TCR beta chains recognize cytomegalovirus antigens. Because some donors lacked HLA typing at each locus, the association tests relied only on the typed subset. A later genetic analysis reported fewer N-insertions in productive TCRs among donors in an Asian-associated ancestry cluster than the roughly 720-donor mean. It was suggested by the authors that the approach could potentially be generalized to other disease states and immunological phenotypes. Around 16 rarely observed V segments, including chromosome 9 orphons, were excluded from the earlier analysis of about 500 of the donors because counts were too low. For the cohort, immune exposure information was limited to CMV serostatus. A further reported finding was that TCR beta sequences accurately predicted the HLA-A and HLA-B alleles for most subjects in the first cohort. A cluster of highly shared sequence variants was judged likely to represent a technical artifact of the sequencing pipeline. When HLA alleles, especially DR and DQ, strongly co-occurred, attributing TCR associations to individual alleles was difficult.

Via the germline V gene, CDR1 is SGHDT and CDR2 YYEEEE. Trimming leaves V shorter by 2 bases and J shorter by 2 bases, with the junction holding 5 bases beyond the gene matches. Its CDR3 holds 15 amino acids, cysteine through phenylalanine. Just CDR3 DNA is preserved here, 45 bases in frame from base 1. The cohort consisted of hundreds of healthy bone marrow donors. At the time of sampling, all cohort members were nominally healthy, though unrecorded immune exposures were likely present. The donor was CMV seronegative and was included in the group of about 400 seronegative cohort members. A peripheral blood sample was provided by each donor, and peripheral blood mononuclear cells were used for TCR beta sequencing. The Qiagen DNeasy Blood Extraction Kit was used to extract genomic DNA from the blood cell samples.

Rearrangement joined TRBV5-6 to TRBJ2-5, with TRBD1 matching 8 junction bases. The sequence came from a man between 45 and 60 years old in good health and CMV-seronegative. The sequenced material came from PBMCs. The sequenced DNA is TGTGCCAGCAGCTTCAACAGGGGGTGGCAAGAGACCCAGTACTTC. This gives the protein CASSFNRGWQETQYF. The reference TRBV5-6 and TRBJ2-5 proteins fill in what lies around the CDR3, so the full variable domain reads DAGVTQSPTHLIKTRGQQVTLRCSPKSGHDTVSWYQQALGQGPQFIFQYYEEEERQRGNFPDRFSGHQFPNYSSELNVNALLLGDSALYLCASSFNRGWQETQYFGPGTRLLVL.